This TCR beta chain was documented in a study of blood T cell repertoires in COVID-19. As for the study in general: Spain, Italy and the United States supplied samples that represented acute and convalescent COVID-19. In each case, the material was cDNA or gDNA derived from T cells, B-cell-depleted T cells, or PBMCs.

As originally analysed: From reference gene primer amplification, estimates of nucleated cell counts were derived. The method was immunoSEQ multiplex PCR; TCRdb's version includes in-frame clones alone and lacks a portion of them. V, J and clone size are taken as reported in that table, and D and trimming were inferred from the DNA itself. The sample includes about 330,000 clones, 86% of them seen just once. J was trimmed by 9 bases and V by 0 bases; bases with no gene match: 7. The germline gives CDR1 SGHRS, CDR2 YFSETQ. The CDR3 contains 15 residues. The sequence came from a woman in her fifties or sixties with acute or convalescent COVID-19. The rearrangement links TRBV5-1 to TRBJ2-1, with TRBD2 matching 9 bases. Sample: peripheral blood. CDR3 sequence: CASSLVAGGFGEQFF. CDR3 in DNA: TGCGCCAGCAGCTTGGTTGCGGGAGGGTTCGGTGAGCAGTTCTTC.